This section outlines one T cell receptor (beta chain) sequence together with its context. Trimming pared 6 bases from V and 4 bases from J, leaving 7 bases between. Germline V lookup: CDR1 MNHNY, CDR2 SVGAGI (reference sequence). The CDR3 loop spans 12 amino acids. This sample is drawn from a study of blood T cell repertoires in COVID-19. Whole-study context: T cells, B-cell-depleted T cells, or PBMCs provided the cDNA or gDNA that served as material.

Under the authors' procedure: Cell counts per sample came from amplifying reference gene primers. Some clones are missing from TCRdb's copy, which holds only in-frame ones; the method was immunoSEQ multiplex PCR. The V and J calls and clone size are taken from that table; D and trimming were inferred from the DNA. This sample has under 400,000 clones, with 80% to 90% found just once. Enrolment of Seattle patients took place during active infection, and they were followed longitudinally. The TCR originated in a woman in her twenties or thirties with COVID-19, enrolled during active disease. Sequencing was done on a sample of peripheral blood. This rearrangement joins TRBV6-6 to TRBJ1-3, with D unclear. CDR3 residues: CASSPGGNTIYF. The DNA of the CDR3 is TGTGCCAGCAGCCCTGGCGGAAACACCATATATTTT.